This T cell receptor (beta chain) was sequenced in a study of molecular identifiers for immune sequencing clone quantification. The table lists this clonotype with a few counts. From germline, CDR1 is SQVTM and CDR2 ANQGSEA. The CDR3 is 11 amino acids. The V end was cut by 5 bases, the J end by 5 bases, with 6 bases between. TCRdb reprocessed the PCR reads via MiXCR and lists one record per CDR3 protein. The table records about 97,000 distinct CDR3 sequences, about 35% of them present only once. This receptor was taken from a human donor in good health. Some libraries in this study had Jurkat cell RNA spiked in. The chain has TRBV29-1 and TRBJ2-2, with D possibly TRBD2 on 5 matching bases. Specimen: naive CD8+ T cells from blood, with Jurkat cell RNA spiked in. The sample's subset: FACS-sorted CD8+CD4-CCR7+CD45RA+ naive T cells. The CDR3 DNA reads TGCAGCGTTTCGGGGACCGGGGAGCTGTTTTTT. This encodes CSVSGTGELFF.